This T cell receptor beta chain was obtained from a study of T cells after yellow fever vaccination. Broader study findings: Peak timing came faster in the weaker secondary response, day 5 versus 15. Shared CD4/CD8 clonotypes were a small share, likely from convergent recombination.

The CDR3 has 11 amino acids. The V and J ends lost 3 bases and 10 bases respectively, with 9 bases between them. 5'RACE template switching generated TCR cDNA, adding a universal primer site and UMIs. TCRdb reprocessed the 5' RACE reads via MiXCR and lists one record per CDR3 protein. The repertoire holds 170,000 or so distinct CDR3 sequences, with roughly 6.4% as singletons. This clonotype was recorded a few times. Antigen: not known. The sample was CD4+ T cells sorted from PBMCs, taken on the day of the first yellow fever vaccination. V is TRBV12-3 or TRBV12-4 and J is TRBJ1-1; perhaps TRBD1 as D (5 bases). The TCR was taken from a man aged 18 to 30 who received the YFV17D yellow fever vaccine. DNA for the CDR3: TGTGCCAGCAGTTTGGGGGTCGCAGCTTTCTTT. Translation gives CASSLGVAAFF.